The present T cell receptor (beta chain) was sequenced within a study of post-analysis software for immune sequencing data. The length of the CDR3 is 13 residues. J gave up 3 bases and V 10 bases, and 9 bases lay outside the gene matches. Germline V gene lookup returns CDR1 ENHRY and CDR2 SYGVKD. Points from the study as a whole: Controls had lower frequencies than patients of about 5 TRBV segments, which included TRBV5-6, TRBV5-1 and TRBV20-1. Samples prepared in the same batch strongly co-clustered by F measure.

Comments on this clonotype: The antigen is not known.

TCR beta cDNA libraries included unique molecular identifiers. TCRdb called the PCR reads again in MiXCR, with one record for every CDR3 protein. This sample has approximately 730,000 distinct CDR3 sequences; roughly 30% occur once, and the top ten carry more than 0.55%. The sample was blood. V is TRBV10-3 and J is TRBJ2-7, with 7 bases aligning to TRBD1. The source is a girl between 10 and 17 years old with multiple sclerosis. The CDR3 coding sequence is TGTGCCAGCGAAAGGGACAGCGACTACGAGCAGTACTTC. Translated: CASERDSDYEQYF.